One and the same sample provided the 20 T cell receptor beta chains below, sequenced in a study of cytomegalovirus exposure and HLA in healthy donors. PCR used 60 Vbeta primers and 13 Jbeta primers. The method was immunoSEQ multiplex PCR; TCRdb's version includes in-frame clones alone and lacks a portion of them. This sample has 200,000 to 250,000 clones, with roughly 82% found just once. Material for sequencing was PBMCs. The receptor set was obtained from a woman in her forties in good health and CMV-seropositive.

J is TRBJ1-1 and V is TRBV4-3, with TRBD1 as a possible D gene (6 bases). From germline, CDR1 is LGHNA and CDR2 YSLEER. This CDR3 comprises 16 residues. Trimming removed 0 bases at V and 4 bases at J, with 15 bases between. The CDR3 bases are TGCGCCAGCAGCCAAGATCTTCTACAGGGTGGCACTGAAGCTTTCTTT. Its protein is CASSQDLLQGGTEAFF.

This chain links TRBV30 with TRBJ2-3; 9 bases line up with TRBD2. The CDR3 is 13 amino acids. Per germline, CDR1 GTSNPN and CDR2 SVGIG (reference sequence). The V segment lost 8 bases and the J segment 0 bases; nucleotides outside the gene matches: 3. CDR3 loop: CAGGLASTDTQYF. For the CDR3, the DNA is TGTGCCGGCGGACTAGCGAGCACAGATACGCAGTATTTT.

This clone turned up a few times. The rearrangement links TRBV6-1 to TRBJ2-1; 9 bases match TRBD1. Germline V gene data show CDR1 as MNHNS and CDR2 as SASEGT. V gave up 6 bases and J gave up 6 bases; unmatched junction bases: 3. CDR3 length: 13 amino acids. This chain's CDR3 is CASRGTGTNEQFF. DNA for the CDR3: TGTGCCAGCAGGGGGACAGGGACCAATGAGCAGTTCTTC.

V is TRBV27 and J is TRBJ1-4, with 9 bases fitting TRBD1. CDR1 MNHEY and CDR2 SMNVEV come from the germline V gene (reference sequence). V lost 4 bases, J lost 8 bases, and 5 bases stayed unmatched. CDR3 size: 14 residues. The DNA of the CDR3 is TGTGCCAGCAGTTCCGGGGGGACAGGGGAAAAACTGTTTTTT. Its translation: CASSSGGTGEKLFF.

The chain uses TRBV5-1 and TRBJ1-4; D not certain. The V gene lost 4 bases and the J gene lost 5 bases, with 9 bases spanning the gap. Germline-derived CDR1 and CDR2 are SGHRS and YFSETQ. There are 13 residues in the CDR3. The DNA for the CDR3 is TGCGCCAGCAGCCATTCGGAGAATGAAAAACTGTTTTTT. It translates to CASSHSENEKLFF.

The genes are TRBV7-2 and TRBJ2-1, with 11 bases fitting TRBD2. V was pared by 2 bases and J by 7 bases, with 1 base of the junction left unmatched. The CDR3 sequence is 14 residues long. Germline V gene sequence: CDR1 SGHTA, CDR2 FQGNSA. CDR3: CASSLTSGSNEQFF. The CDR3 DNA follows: TGTGCCAGCAGCTTAACTAGCGGGAGTAATGAGCAGTTCTTC.

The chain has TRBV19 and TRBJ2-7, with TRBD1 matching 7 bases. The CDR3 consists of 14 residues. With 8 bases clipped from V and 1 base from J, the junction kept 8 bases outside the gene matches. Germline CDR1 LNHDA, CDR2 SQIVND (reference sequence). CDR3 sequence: CASSSGTASYEQYF. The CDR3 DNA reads TGTGCCAGTTCCTCCGGGACAGCATCCTACGAGCAGTACTTC.

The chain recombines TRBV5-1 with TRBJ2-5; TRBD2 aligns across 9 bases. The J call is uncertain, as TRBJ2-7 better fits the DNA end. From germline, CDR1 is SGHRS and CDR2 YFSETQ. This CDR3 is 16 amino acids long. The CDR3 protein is CASSKTSGLSSYEQYF. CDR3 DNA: TGCGCCAGCAGCAAGACTAGCGGTCTTAGCTCCTACGAGCAGTACTTC.

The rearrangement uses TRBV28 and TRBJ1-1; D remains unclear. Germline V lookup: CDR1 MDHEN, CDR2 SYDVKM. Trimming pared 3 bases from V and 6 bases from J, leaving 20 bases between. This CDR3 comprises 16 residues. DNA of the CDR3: TGTGCCAGCAGTTTCCCCCGGAAAACCCTAGGCGCTGAAGCTTTCTTT. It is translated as CASSFPRKTLGAEAFF.

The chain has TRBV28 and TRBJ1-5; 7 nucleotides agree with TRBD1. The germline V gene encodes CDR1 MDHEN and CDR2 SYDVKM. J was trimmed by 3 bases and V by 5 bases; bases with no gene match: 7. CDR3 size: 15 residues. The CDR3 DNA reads TGTGCCAGCAGTCCCCGGACAGGTTTCAATCAGCCCCAGCATTTT. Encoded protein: CASSPRTGFNQPQHF.

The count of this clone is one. The DNA for the CDR3 is TGTGCCTCGGGGGGGTTATCGGAGACCCAGTACTTC. This codes for CASGGLSETQYF. The chain links TRBV10-3 to TRBJ2-5; 8 bases map to TRBD2. This CDR3 has 12 amino acids. Germline CDR1 ENHRY, CDR2 SYGVKD. Losses at the gene ends were 11 bases for V and 5 bases for J; bases not matched to a gene: 7.

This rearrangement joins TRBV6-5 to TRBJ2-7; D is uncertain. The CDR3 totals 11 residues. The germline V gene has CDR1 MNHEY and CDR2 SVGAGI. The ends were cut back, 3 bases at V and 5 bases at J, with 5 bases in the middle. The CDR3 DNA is TGTGCCAGCAGTTATCTCCACGAGCAGTACTTC. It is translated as CASSYLHEQYF.

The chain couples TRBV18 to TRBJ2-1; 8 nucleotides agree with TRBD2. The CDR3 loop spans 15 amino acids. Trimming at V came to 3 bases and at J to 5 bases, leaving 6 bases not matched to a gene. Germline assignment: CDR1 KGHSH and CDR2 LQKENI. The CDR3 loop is CASSPKTRGDNEQFF. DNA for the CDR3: TGTGCCAGCTCACCGAAAACGCGGGGGGACAATGAGCAGTTCTTC.

DNA for the CDR3: TGTGCCAGCAGTGGACAGGGGGAGGGCTACACCTTC. It yields the protein CASSGQGEGYTF. The chain links TRBV5-4 to TRBJ1-2; 10 bases line up with TRBD1. This CDR3 has 12 residues. Trimming removed 5 bases from V and 8 bases from J; junction bases left unmatched: 3. Germline lookup yields CDR1 SGHNT and CDR2 YYREEE (reference sequence).

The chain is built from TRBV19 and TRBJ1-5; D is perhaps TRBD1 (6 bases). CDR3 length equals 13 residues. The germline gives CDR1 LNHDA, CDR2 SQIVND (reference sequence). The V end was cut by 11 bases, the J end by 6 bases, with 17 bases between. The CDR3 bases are TGTGCCTCTTCTGCGGGGGCAACTCAGCCCCAGCATTTT. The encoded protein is CASSAGATQPQHF.

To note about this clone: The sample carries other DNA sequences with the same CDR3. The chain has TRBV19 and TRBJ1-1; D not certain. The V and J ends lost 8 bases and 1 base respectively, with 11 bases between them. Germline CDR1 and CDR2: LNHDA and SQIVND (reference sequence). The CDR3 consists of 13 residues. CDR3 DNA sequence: TGTGCCAGTTCGGTCACAGCGAACACTGAAGCTTTCTTT. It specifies CASSVTANTEAFF.

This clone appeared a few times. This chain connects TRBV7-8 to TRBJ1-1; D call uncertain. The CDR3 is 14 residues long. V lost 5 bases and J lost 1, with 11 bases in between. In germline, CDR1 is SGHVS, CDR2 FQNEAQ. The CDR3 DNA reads TGTGCCAGCAGCGTAGGACTCAGGAACACTGAAGCTTTCTTT. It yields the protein CASSVGLRNTEAFF.

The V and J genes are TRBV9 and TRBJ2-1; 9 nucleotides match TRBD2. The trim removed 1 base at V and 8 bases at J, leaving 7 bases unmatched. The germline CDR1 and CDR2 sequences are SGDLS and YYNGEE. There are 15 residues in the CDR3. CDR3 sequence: CASSVTGTSPYEQFF. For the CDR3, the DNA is TGTGCCAGCAGCGTAACCGGGACTAGCCCCTATGAGCAGTTCTTC.

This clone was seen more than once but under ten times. The CDR3 spells CASSPTGVPSNEQFF. The CDR3, as DNA: TGTGCCAGTAGTCCGACAGGGGTTCCGAGCAATGAGCAGTTCTTC. The rearrangement joins TRBV19 to TRBJ2-1; 8 positions match TRBD1. This CDR3 is built from 15 residues. Per germline, CDR1 LNHDA and CDR2 SQIVND (reference sequence). V was pared by 5 bases and J by 6 bases, with 9 bases of the junction left unmatched.

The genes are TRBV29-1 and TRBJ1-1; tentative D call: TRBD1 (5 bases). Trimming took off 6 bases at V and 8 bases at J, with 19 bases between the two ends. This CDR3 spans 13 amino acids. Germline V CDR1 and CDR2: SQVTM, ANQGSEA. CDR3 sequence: CSVAWGREFEAFF. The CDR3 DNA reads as TGCAGCGTGGCTTGGGGCAGGGAATTCGAAGCTTTCTTT.